This T cell receptor beta chain was obtained from a study of sequential checkpoint blockade in melanoma. The overall study: Randomization was 1:1 between first-line nivolumab→ipilimumab and ipilimumab→nivolumab. Maintenance nivolumab came after either treatment sequence.

CDR1 and CDR2 from the germline V gene are SEHNR and FQNEAQ (reference sequence). CDR3 length: 16 residues. V was clipped by 2 bases and J by 6 bases; unmatched bases: 9. TCRdb keeps only in-frame clones here, not all; method: immunoSEQ multiplex PCR. This sample carries approximately 15,000 clones, approximately 80% of them seen once, and the ten largest clones take approximately 30%. Treatment here: randomized to nivolumab then ipilimumab (arm A) or the reverse (arm B). Patients had received no earlier DNA-damaging chemotherapy. PBMC sorting kept live CD3+CD8+ cells without CD19 or CD56. Here the sequenced sample was CD8+ T cells sorted from blood (inferred from file names), taken from a patient given nivolumab and ipilimumab in sequence. This receptor was taken from a human donor with melanoma. The genes are TRBV7-9 and TRBJ2-1; 8 bases map to TRBD2. This chain's CDR3 is CASSLPPAGGINEQFF. CDR3 DNA sequence: TGTGCCAGCAGCTTACCGCCGGCGGGGGGAATCAATGAGCAGTTCTTC.